The following is a TCR beta chain sequence with its context. Its antigen is still unknown. Some clones are missing from TCRdb's copy, which holds only in-frame ones; the method was immunoSEQ multiplex PCR. Among roughly 500,000 clones, nearly 90% were seen once, and the ten largest hold over 2%. This sample is part of a study of Ad26.COV2.S vaccination and SARS-CoV-2 variants. Broader study findings: Vaccine and placebo recipients had comparable breadth of non-spike TCRs.

V was shortened by 7 bases and J by 6 bases, with 16 bases between the two germline ends. There are 14 residues in the CDR3. Germline V CDR1 and CDR2: SNHLY, FYNNEI. Noted treatment: roughly 18 received Ad26.COV2.S at low or high dose, single or two shots; a few received placebo; per-sample allocation not given. Day 63 after the first vaccine or placebo injection was the time point for sampling. The material was peripheral blood, obtained in a trial of Ad26.COV2.S vaccine versus placebo. The TCR was taken from a person between 18 and 60 years old who received the Ad26.COV2.S COVID-19 vaccine or a placebo. V is TRBV2 and J is TRBJ1-3; D not resolved. CDR3 loop: CASTGRRMENTIYF. The CDR3 nucleotides read TGTGCCAGCACGGGTAGGAGGATGGAAAACACCATATATTTT.